This T cell receptor (beta chain) was obtained from a study of regulatory T cells in long-lasting Graves disease. Study-wide results and caveats: Persistent disease exhibited a predilection for TRBV28, TRBJ1-2 and TRBJ2-5.

Time point: persistent/refractory GD, antithyroid drugs over 5 years with positive TRAb. PBMC RNA was the source of the TCR library. As concerns this clonotype: What it binds is unknown.

V was shortened by 10 bases and J by 2 bases, with 14 bases between the two germline ends. CDR3 length: 13 residues. From germline, CDR1 is SGHTA and CDR2 FQGNSA. The authors built TCR beta libraries using iRepertoire HTBI primers and Arm-PCR of CDR3 regions. TCRdb redid the calling of the multiplex PCR reads with MiXCR, one entry per CDR3 protein. The sample contains approximately 690,000 distinct CDR3 sequences, approximately 31% of which appear only once. This chain uses TRBV7-2 with TRBJ1-1; the D gene is possibly TRBD1 (6 bases). The source of this sequence is a female donor with Graves disease. Specimen: peripheral blood mononuclear cells (PBMCs), collected when the disease was refractory, from a patient treated with antithyroid drugs. In DNA form, the CDR3 reads TGTGCCACCGCCCAGGGGCTAAACACTGAAGCTTTCTTT. Its translation: CATAQGLNTEAFF.